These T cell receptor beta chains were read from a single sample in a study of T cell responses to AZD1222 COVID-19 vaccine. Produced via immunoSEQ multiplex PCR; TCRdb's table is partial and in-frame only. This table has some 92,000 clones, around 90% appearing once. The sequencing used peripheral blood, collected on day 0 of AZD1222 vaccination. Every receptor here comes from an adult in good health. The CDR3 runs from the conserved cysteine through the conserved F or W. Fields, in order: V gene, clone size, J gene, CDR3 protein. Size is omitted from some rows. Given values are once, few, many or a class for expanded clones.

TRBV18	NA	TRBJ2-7	CASSLPGRSYEQYF
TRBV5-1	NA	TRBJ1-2	CASRLLEGSNYGYTF
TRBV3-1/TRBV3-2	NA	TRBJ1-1	CASSPGLNVGAFF
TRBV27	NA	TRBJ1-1	CASSYKGWGTEAFF
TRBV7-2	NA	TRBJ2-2	CASSPTGTGELFF
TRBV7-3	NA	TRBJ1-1	CASSPGGNTEAFF
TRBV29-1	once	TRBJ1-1	CSVEDSRIRQAFF
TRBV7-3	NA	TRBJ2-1	CASSLGFTDEQFF
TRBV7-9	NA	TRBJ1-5	CASSPNTYQPQHF
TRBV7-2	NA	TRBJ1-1	CASSSLGGFPEAFF
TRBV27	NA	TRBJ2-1	CASPGSNEQFF
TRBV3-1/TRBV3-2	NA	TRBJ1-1	CASSSTRGGNTEAFF
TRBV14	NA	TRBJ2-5	CASSQVQETQYF
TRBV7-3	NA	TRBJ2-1	CASKSSGVYNEQFF
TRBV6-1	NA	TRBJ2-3	CASSEAFQGWTDTQYF
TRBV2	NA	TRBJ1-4	CASTTTGGNEKLFF
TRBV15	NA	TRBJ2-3	CATSRDQWSSGNTDTQYF
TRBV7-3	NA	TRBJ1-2	CASSPGGSTGYTF
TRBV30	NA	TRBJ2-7	CAWSVASRLYEQYF
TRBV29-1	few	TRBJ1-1	CSVLKGHTEAFF
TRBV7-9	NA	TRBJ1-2	CASRAGGAGYTF
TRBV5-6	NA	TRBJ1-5	CASSLGRANQPQHF
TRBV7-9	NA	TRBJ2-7	CASSKQSYEQYF
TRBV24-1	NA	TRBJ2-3	CATRSTGADTQYF